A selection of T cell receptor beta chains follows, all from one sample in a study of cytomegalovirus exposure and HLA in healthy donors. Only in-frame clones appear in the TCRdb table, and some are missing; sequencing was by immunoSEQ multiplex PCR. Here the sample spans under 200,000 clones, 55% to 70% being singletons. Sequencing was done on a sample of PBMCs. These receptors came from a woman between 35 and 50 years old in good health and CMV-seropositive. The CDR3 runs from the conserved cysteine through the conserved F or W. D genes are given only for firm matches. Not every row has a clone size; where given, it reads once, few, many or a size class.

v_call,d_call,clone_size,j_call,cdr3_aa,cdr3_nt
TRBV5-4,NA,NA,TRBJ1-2,CASSARDTYGYPF,TGTGCCAGCAGCGCCCGGGACACGTATGGCTACCCCTTC
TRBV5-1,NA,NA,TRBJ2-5,CASSSNQAGAQYF,TGCGCCAGCAGCTCGAACCAGGCAGGGGCCCAGTACTTC
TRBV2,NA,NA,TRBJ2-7,CASAAGAYEQYF,TGTGCCAGCGCCGCAGGGGCCTACGAGCAGTACTTC
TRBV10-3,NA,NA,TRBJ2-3,CAISSPPGDTQYF,TGTGCCATCAGTAGCCCGCCGGGGGATACGCAGTATTTT
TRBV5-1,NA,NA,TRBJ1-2,CASSLDRDTDFSYGYPF,TGCGCCAGCAGCTTGGACAGGGACACGGATTTTAGCTATGGCTACCCCTTC
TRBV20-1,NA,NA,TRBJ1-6,CSANYLSALHF,TGCAGTGCTAATTACCTTAGCGCCCTCCACTTT
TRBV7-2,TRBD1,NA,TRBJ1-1,CASSNQGDTEAFF,TGTGCCAGCAGCAATCAGGGGGACACTGAAGCTTTCTTT
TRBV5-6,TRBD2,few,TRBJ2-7,CASSIGGGRAGYEQYF,TGTGCCAGCAGCATTGGAGGCGGGAGGGCCGGCTACGAGCAGTACTTC
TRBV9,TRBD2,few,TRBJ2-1,CASSAGTSGLEQFF,TGTGCCAGCAGCGCCGGGACTAGCGGCCTAGAGCAGTTCTTC
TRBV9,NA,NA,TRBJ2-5,CASSRWGGETQYF,TGTGCCAGCAGCCGCTGGGGCGGAGAGACCCAGTACTTC
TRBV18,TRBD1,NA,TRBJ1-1,CASSPNRDRVTEAFF,TGTGCCAGCTCACCAAACCGGGACAGGGTCACTGAAGCTTTCTTT
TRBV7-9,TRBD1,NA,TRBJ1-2,CASSPTDRGRFYGYTF,TGTGCCAGCAGCCCCACGGACAGGGGGAGATTCTATGGCTACACCTTC
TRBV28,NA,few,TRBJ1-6,CASLQDLSRGPLHF,TGTGCCAGTCTTCAGGATTTGAGTCGTGGACCCCTCCACTTT
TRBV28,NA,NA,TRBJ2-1,CASRPTDFYNEQFF,TGTGCCAGCAGGCCGACGGACTTCTACAATGAGCAGTTCTTC
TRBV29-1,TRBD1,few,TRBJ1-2,CSALGTGQTYGYTF,TGCAGCGCTCTCGGGACAGGGCAGACATATGGCTACACCTTC
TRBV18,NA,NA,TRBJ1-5,CASSPGPNQPQHF,TGTGCCAGCTCACCGGGGCCTAATCAGCCCCAGCATTTT
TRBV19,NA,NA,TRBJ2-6,CASSIDLWRSGANVLTF,TGTGCCAGTAGTATAGATCTATGGAGGTCTGGGGCCAACGTCCTGACTTTC
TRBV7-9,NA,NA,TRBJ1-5,CASSGSTTQPQHF,TGTGCCAGCAGCGGCTCGACAACTCAGCCCCAGCATTTT
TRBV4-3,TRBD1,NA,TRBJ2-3,CASSQAGQGADTQYF,TGCGCCAGCAGCCAAGCGGGACAGGGTGCAGATACGCAGTATTTT
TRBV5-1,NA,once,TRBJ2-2,CASEGANTGELFF,TGCGCCAGCGAGGGCGCGAACACCGGGGAGCTGTTTTTT
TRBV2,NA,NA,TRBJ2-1,CASSEDRVWAEQFF,TGTGCCAGCAGTGAAGACAGGGTCTGGGCCGAGCAGTTCTTC
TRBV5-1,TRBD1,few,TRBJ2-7,CATSPGQGEDEQYF,TGCGCGACCTCTCCCGGACAGGGGGAGGACGAGCAGTACTTC
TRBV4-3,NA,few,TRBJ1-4,CASSQDKSRSGEKLFF,TGCGCCAGCAGCCAAGATAAGTCGAGGTCGGGAGAAAAACTGTTTTTT
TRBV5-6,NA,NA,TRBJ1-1,CASSSTDTEAFF,TGTGCCAGCAGCTCGACAGACACTGAAGCTTTCTTT
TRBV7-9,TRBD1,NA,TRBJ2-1,CASGLQGYNEQFF,TGTGCCAGCGGATTACAGGGGTACAATGAGCAGTTCTTC
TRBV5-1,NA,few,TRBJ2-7,CASSSRDRGLPYEQYF,TGCGCCAGCAGCTCCCGGGACCGGGGACTGCCCTACGAGCAGTACTTC
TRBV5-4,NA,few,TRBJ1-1,CASSLARGLNTEAFF,TGTGCCAGCAGCTTGGCGCGGGGGTTGAACACTGAAGCTTTCTTT
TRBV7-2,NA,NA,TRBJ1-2,CASSSPYAGASVSGDGYTF,TGTGCCAGCAGCTCCCCCTATGCGGGGGCGAGCGTCTCGGGGGATGGCTACACCTTC
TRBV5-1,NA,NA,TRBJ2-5,CASSLQQGSQETQYF,TGCGCCAGCAGCTTGCAACAGGGTAGTCAAGAGACCCAGTACTTC
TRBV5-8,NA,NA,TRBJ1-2,CASSLEPGTYGYPF,TGTGCCAGCAGCTTGGAACCGGGAACCTATGGCTACCCCTTC
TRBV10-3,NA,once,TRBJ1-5,CAIRGAGNQPQHF,TGTGCCATCAGGGGGGCGGGTAATCAGCCCCAGCATTTT
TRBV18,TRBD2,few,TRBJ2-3,CASSAGEGTDTQYF,TGTGCCAGCTCAGCGGGAGAGGGGACAGATACGCAGTATTTT
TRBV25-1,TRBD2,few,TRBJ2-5,CASSEGVSGSRGETQYF,TGTGCCAGCAGTGAAGGGGTTAGCGGGAGCAGGGGGGAGACCCAGTACTTC
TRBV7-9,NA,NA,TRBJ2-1,CSSSRVTPSSYNEQFF,TGTTCCAGCAGCCGCGTGACACCAAGCTCCTACAATGAGCAGTTCTTC
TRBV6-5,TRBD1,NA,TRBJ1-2,CASSYLQGAGDGYTF,TGTGCCAGCAGTTACCTGCAGGGGGCTGGTGATGGCTACACCTTC
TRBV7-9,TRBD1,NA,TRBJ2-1,CASSLVRQGEQFF,TGTGCCAGCAGCTTAGTAAGACAGGGGGAGCAGTTCTTC
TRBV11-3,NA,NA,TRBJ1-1,CASSLVRNTEAFF,TGTGCCAGCAGCTTAGTTCGGAACACTGAAGCTTTCTTT
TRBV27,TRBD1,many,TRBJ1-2,CASSLSGGHGYTF,TGTGCCAGCAGTTTATCAGGGGGCCATGGCTACACCTTC
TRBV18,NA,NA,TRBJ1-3,CASSRDTTSGNTIYF,TGTGCCAGCTCACGGGACACTACCTCTGGAAACACCATATATTTT
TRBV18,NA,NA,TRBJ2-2,CASSPFRGDTGELFF,TGTGCCAGCTCACCATTCAGGGGGGACACCGGGGAGCTGTTTTTT
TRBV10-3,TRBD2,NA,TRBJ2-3,CAISIGTSGNSDTQYF,TGTGCCATCAGTATTGGGACTAGCGGGAACTCAGATACGCAGTATTTT
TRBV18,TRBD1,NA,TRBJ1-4,CASSSSGTGSTNEKLFF,TGTGCCAGCTCATCTTCCGGGACAGGATCAACTAATGAAAAACTGTTTTTT
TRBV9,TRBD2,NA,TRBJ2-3,CASSVTSDSDTQYF,TGTGCCAGCAGCGTGACTAGCGATTCAGATACGCAGTATTTT
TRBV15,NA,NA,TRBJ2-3,CATSRNGGGNFDTQYF,TGTGCCACCAGCAGAAACGGAGGGGGCAATTTCGATACGCAGTATTTT
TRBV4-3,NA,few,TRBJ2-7,CASSQEGWGTSSYEQYF,TGCGCCAGCAGCCAAGAGGGGTGGGGGACAAGCTCCTACGAGCAGTACTTC
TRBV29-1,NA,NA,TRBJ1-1,CSVESGVFTEAFF,TGCAGCGTTGAATCGGGGGTATTCACTGAAGCTTTCTTT
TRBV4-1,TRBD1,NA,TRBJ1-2,CASSQGPTGNYGYTF,TGCGCCAGCAGCCAAGGACCGACAGGGAACTATGGCTACACCTTC
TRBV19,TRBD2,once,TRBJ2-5,CASSTGLAGGPQETQYF,TGTGCCAGTAGTACAGGACTAGCGGGGGGGCCCCAAGAGACCCAGTACTTC